This T cell receptor beta chain stems from a study of blood T cell repertoires in COVID-19. TCRdb keeps only in-frame clones here, not all; method: immunoSEQ multiplex PCR. This sample yields around 170,000 clones, of which around 83% are seen a single time; more than 1.5% belongs to the top ten. This CDR3 comprises 16 residues. From germline, CDR1 is SGHTA and CDR2 FQGNSA. Trimming at V came to 0 bases and at J to 7 bases, leaving 5 bases not matched to a gene. The TCR comes from a human donor in a cohort sampled during active COVID-19. Sequenced: peripheral blood. This sequence joins TRBV7-2 and TRBJ2-7; TRBD2 agrees at 14 bases. The CDR3: CASSLARLAGGSEQYF. In nucleotides, the CDR3 is TGTGCCAGCAGCTTAGCCAGACTAGCGGGAGGGAGTGAGCAGTACTTC.